What follows are 9 T cell receptor beta chains derived from one specimen sequenced in a study of human thymus T cells. Thymus tissue for the work was resected from patients undergoing corrective heart surgery. Produced via immunoSEQ multiplex PCR; TCRdb's table is partial and in-frame only. The sample yields tens of thousands of clones, around 96% seen once. The sample consisted of thymus tissue. The receptors were gathered from a boy under two years old with a congenital heart defect but otherwise immunologically healthy.

This chain connects TRBV19 to TRBJ2-3; 11 bases fit TRBD2. Per the germline V gene, CDR1 is LNHDA and CDR2 is SQIVND (reference sequence). Trimming at V came to 6 bases and at J to 4 bases, leaving 6 bases not matched to a gene. The CDR3 sequence is 15 residues long. The DNA of the CDR3 is TGTGCCAGTAGACAGGGACTAGCGGCTCCAGATACGCAGTATTTT. It encodes CASRQGLAAPDTQYF.

The J gene is TRBJ2-7, the V gene TRBV18; TRBD2 might be the D (6 bases). This CDR3 contains 15 residues. With 2 bases removed from V and 3 bases from J, the gap between germline ends came to 14 bases. CDR1 is KGHSH, CDR2 LQKENI, per germline. This CDR3 is CASSPGGRLFYEQYF. In DNA form, the CDR3 reads TGTGCCAGCTCACCAGGAGGGCGGCTGTTCTACGAGCAGTACTTC.

The chain employs TRBV4-1 and TRBJ1-1, with a weak D call TRBD1 (6 bases). The CDR3 extends over 16 amino acids. The germline gives CDR1 MGHRA, CDR2 YSYEKL. V was clipped by 5 bases and J by 3 bases, with 19 bases between them. As DNA, the CDR3 is TGCGCCAGCAGCTTACAAGATCTGGGGGCTTACACTGAAGCTTTCTTT. Translation gives CASSLQDLGAYTEAFF.

The V and J genes are TRBV7-9 and TRBJ1-2, with D unclear. V dropped 5 bases and J dropped 6 bases, with 7 bases sitting between them. CDR3 length: 11 residues. Per germline, CDR1 SEHNR and CDR2 FQNEAQ (reference sequence). CDR3 sequence reads: CASSPGNGYTF. DNA for the CDR3: TGTGCCAGCAGCCCGGGGAATGGCTACACCTTC.

This chain uses TRBV4-1 with TRBJ2-7, with TRBD2 matching over 7 bases. This CDR3 spans 15 amino acids. CDR1 is MGHRA, CDR2 YSYEKL, per germline. Trimming cost V 4 bases and J 3 bases; bases outside gene matches: 9. The CDR3 bases are TGCGCCAGCAGCCCCTCTGGGGGGAGGGACTACGAGCAGTACTTC. It yields the protein CASSPSGGRDYEQYF.

The rearrangement joins TRBV28 to TRBJ2-1, with D possibly being TRBD2 (5 bases). With 3 bases removed from V and 8 bases from J, the gap between germline ends came to 17 bases. The CDR3 spans 15 residues. The V gene's germline CDR1 is MDHEN and CDR2 SYDVKM. The DNA of the CDR3 is TGTGCCAGCAGTTTGTCCAGTGTGGGAGTCTATGAGCAGTTCTTC. It translates to CASSLSSVGVYEQFF.

The chain uses TRBV12-5 and TRBJ2-6; a weak D match, TRBD1 (5 bases). The CDR3 covers 17 residues. Trimming pared 7 bases from V and 0 bases from J, leaving 16 bases between. Looked up from germline, CDR1 is LGHNT and CDR2 is FRNRAP. CDR3 sequence reads: CASAQWRDSSGANVLTF. DNA for the CDR3: TGTGCTAGTGCACAATGGAGAGACAGCTCTGGGGCCAACGTCCTGACTTTC.

The rearrangement links TRBV19 to TRBJ2-6; TRBD1 matches at 8 bases. The CDR3 runs to 16 residues. The germline V gene has CDR1 LNHDA and CDR2 SQIVND (reference sequence). V lost 9 bases to trimming and J lost 0 bases; unmatched junction nucleotides: 7. The CDR3 DNA follows: TGTGCCAGGCTAGGACAGGGCCACTCTGGGGCCAACGTCCTGACTTTC. Translating it yields CARLGQGHSGANVLTF.

The V gene is TRBV6-1, the J gene TRBJ2-7, with D tentatively TRBD1 (5 bases). The V end lost 3 bases, the J end lost 4 bases, and 16 bases lay between the germline ends. Germline CDR1 reads MNHNS; CDR2 reads SASEGT. The CDR3 runs to 15 residues. Here the CDR3 reads CASSECEQEIYEQYF. In DNA, the CDR3 is TGTGCCAGCAGTGAGTGTGAACAGGAGATATACGAGCAGTACTTC.